The clone carrying this T cell receptor (beta chain) was seen ten or more times. This sample is part of a study of Graves' ophthalmopathy and Graves' hyperthyroidism. Investigators amplified TCR beta CDR3 regions from RNA transcripts. RT-PCR in the first round used HTBI primers; a second-round multiplex PCR followed. One entry per CDR3 protein results from TCRdb running MiXCR on the multiplex PCR reads. The data contain around 340,000 distinct CDR3 sequences, 17% of them singletons. CDR1 is MDHEN, CDR2 SYDVKM, per germline. This CDR3 is built from 17 residues. V was trimmed by 3 bases and J by 0 bases, leaving 15 bases between them.

The TCR sequence derives from an adult man with Graves' ophthalmopathy. V gene TRBV28 combines with J gene TRBJ1-3; D perhaps matches TRBD1 (5 bases). The specimen sequenced was peripheral blood. As DNA, the CDR3 is TGTGCCAGCAGTTTGGGCCCGGACACAAACTCTGGAAACACCATATATTTT. Protein sequence: CASSLGPDTNSGNTIYF.